The 13 T cell receptor beta chains below were found in one sample sequenced in a study of lymphopenia after photon versus proton radiotherapy. Method: immunoSEQ multiplex PCR; TCRdb's copy keeps in-frame clones and lacks some. The table shows about 40,000 clones, with about 86% occurring only once. Sequencing was performed on peripheral blood, taken from a patient treated with proton-based radiotherapy. The receptors here all came from a woman aged 70 to 79 with pancreatic cancer. Some clones in this sample may be carry-over from other donors' samples.

V and J are TRBV5-6 and TRBJ2-2; D gene ambiguous. Per the germline V gene, CDR1 is SGHDT and CDR2 is YYEEEE. The V and J ends lost 5 bases and 5 bases respectively, with 4 bases between them. The CDR3 extends over 11 amino acids. Written as DNA, the CDR3 is TGTGCCAGCAGAGGTACCGGGGAGCTGTTTTTT. Residues: CASRGTGELFF.

The chain joins TRBV10-1 to TRBJ2-7, with unresolved D. Germline values: CDR1 WNHNN, CDR2 SYGVQD (reference sequence). The CDR3 has 14 amino acids. V shed 5 bases and J shed 0 bases, with 11 bases lying between them. CDR3 nucleotide sequence: TGCGCCAGCAGTCGGAACGCGAGCTCCTACGAGCAGTACTTC. Protein product: CASSRNASSYEQYF.

There are a few counts of this clone. The rearrangement uses TRBV28 and TRBJ1-2; D may be TRBD1 (6 bases). CDR1 and CDR2 (germline): MDHEN, SYDVKM. Trimming took off 8 bases at V and 2 bases at J, with 12 bases between the two ends. The length of the CDR3 is 13 residues. The CDR3 protein is CASGGQNNYGYTF. In nucleotides, the CDR3 is TGTGCCAGCGGAGGACAGAACAACTATGGCTACACCTTC.

V gene TRBV5-6 combines with J gene TRBJ2-1; tentatively, D is TRBD1 (6 bases). Germline lookup yields CDR1 SGHDT and CDR2 YYEEEE. V gave up 0 bases and J gave up 1 base, with 11 bases separating them. The CDR3 is 16 residues long. DNA of the CDR3: TGTGCCAGCAGCTTGGTACCCACAGGGTCCTACAATGAGCAGTTCTTC. Its protein product is CASSLVPTGSYNEQFF. Based on the CDR3 plus reference TRBV5-6 and TRBJ2-1, the full variable domain is DAGVTQSPTHLIKTRGQQVTLRCSPKSGHDTVSWYQQALGQGPQFIFQYYEEEERQRGNFPDRFSGHQFPNYSSELNVNALLLGDSALYLCASSLVPTGSYNEQFFGPGTRLTVL.

This chain links TRBV2 with TRBJ2-1; D not resolved. Germline CDR1 is SNHLY and CDR2 is FYNNEI. CDR3 size: 15 residues. Trimming pared 6 bases from V and 0 bases from J, leaving 12 bases between. CDR3 amino acids: CASRETSRSYNEQFF. The CDR3 DNA reads TGTGCCAGCAGGGAGACTTCGCGCTCCTACAATGAGCAGTTCTTC.

This clone has only one observation. The V and J genes are TRBV13 and TRBJ2-3; 9 nucleotides align to TRBD1. CDR1 is PRHDT and CDR2 is FYEKMQ in the germline V gene (reference sequence). V was pared by 4 bases and J by 0 bases, with 8 bases of the junction left unmatched. The CDR3 sequence is 17 residues long. This CDR3 is CASSWTGTGSSTDTQYF. CDR3 DNA sequence: TGTGCCAGCAGCTGGACCGGGACAGGGTCTAGCACAGATACGCAGTATTTT.

This chain links TRBV2 with TRBJ1-1; D unclear. The germline V gene encodes CDR1 SNHLY and CDR2 FYNNEI. Trimming cost V 4 bases and J 0 bases, with 6 bases left between them. The length of the CDR3 is 13 residues. CDR3 in amino acids: CASSVSLNTEAFF. The CDR3 DNA reads TGTGCCAGCAGTGTAAGTTTGAACACTGAAGCTTTCTTT.

V gene TRBV5-4 combines with J gene TRBJ2-5, with D perhaps TRBD1 or TRBD2 (5 bases each). V shed 4 bases and J shed 4 bases, with 20 bases lying between them. The germline V gene encodes CDR1 SGHNT and CDR2 YYREEE (reference sequence). This CDR3 contains 16 residues. This CDR3 is CASSPGTKGDLETQYF. CDR3 nucleotides: TGTGCCAGCAGCCCCGGGACCAAAGGGGATTTAGAGACCCAGTACTTC.

The chain combines TRBV6-4 with TRBJ2-1, with D maybe TRBD2 (6 bases). The V end was cut by 6 bases, the J end by 6 bases, with 15 bases between. Germline CDR1 reads MRHNA; CDR2 reads SNTAGT. The CDR3 sequence is 14 residues long. Here the CDR3 reads CASSPGLGVNEQFF. The CDR3 DNA reads TGTGCCAGCAGCCCGGGACTGGGGGTCAATGAGCAGTTCTTC.

This clone was recorded only once. CDR3 sequence reads: CASSQGTSGRLDTQYF. Written as DNA, the CDR3 is TGCGCCAGCAGCCAGGGGACTAGCGGGCGTCTAGATACGCAGTATTTT. The chain uses TRBV4-1 and TRBJ2-3, with 12 bases matching TRBD2. V was clipped by 3 bases and J by 5 bases; unmatched bases: 6. This CDR3 has 16 amino acids. The germline CDR1 and CDR2 sequences are MGHRA and YSYEKL.

The rearrangement links TRBV7-2 to TRBJ1-5, with D perhaps matching TRBD1 (5 bases). The V gene lost 5 bases and the J gene lost 2 bases, with 16 bases spanning the gap. CDR3 length: 16 residues. From germline, CDR1 is SGHTA and CDR2 FQGNSA. CDR3 sequence (DNA): TGTGCCAGCAGCAAGGGACCCTCCCGAGGCAATCAGCCCCAGCATTTT. Protein: CASSKGPSRGNQPQHF. The whole variable domain, filled in from reference TRBV7-2 and TRBJ1-5, reads GAGVSQSPSNKVTEKGKDVELRCDPISGHTALYWYRQSLGQGLEFLIYFQGNSAPDKSGLPSDRFSAERTGGSVSTLTIQRTQQEDSAVYLCASSKGPSRGNQPQHFGDGTRLSIL.

The V and J genes are TRBV5-1 and TRBJ2-7; 13 bases map to TRBD2. The germline CDR1 and CDR2 sequences are SGHRS and YFSETQ. The CDR3 covers 15 residues. J lost 2 bases, V lost 3 bases, and 2 bases had no gene match. The CDR3 spells CASSYGTSGAYEQYF. For the CDR3, the DNA is TGCGCCAGCAGCTACGGGACTAGCGGGGCCTACGAGCAGTACTTC.

This clone is a singleton in its sample. This chain links TRBV14 with TRBJ1-5; D not resolved. CDR1 SGHDN and CDR2 FVKESK come from the germline V gene. The CDR3 is 16 amino acids. The V end was cut by 4 bases, the J end by 3 bases, with 16 bases between. The CDR3 DNA follows: TGTGCCAGCAGCCGGCTCCCCGTCCCCAACAATCAGCCCCAGCATTTT. This codes for CASSRLPVPNNQPQHF.